The 29 T cell receptor beta chains below all came from one sample that was sequenced in a study of blood T cell repertoires in COVID-19. The protocol was immunoSEQ multiplex PCR, while the TCRdb copy is restricted to in-frame clones and leaves out a portion. The repertoire holds fewer than 250,000 clones, with approximately 91% as singletons. Material: peripheral blood. These receptors were collected from a man aged 35 to 55 with acute or convalescent COVID-19.

The V and J genes are TRBV27 and TRBJ2-7, with TRBD2 identical over 8 bases. There are 15 residues in the CDR3. In germline, CDR1 is MNHEY, CDR2 SMNVEV (reference sequence). J gave up 2 bases and V 5 bases, and 8 bases lay outside the gene matches. The CDR3 here is CASSRGGVLTYEQYF. In DNA form, the CDR3 reads TGTGCCAGCAGTCGGGGGGGCGTTCTAACCTACGAGCAGTACTTC.

The chain has TRBV7-9 and TRBJ2-2, with D maybe TRBD2 (6 bases). Germline CDR1 is SEHNR and CDR2 is FQNEAQ (reference sequence). The ends were cut back, 4 bases at V and 1 base at J, with 10 bases in the middle. The CDR3 length is 15 residues. The CDR3 nucleotides are TGTGCCAGCAGCTCCAGGCGGGAGAACACCGGGGAGCTGTTTTTT. The encoded protein is CASSSRRENTGELFF.

CDR3 loop: CASSLGTGGPGELFF. The DNA for the CDR3 is TGTGCCAGCAGCTTAGGGACAGGGGGACCCGGGGAGCTGTTTTTT. The chain employs TRBV7-2 and TRBJ2-2, with 10 positions matching TRBD1. Per the germline V gene, CDR1 is SGHTA and CDR2 is FQGNSA. The J segment lost 6 bases and the V segment lost 1 base, leaving 2 bases of the junction unmatched. CDR3 length equals 15 residues.

The count of this clone is one. V usage is TRBV19 and J usage is TRBJ1-2; D call uncertain. The V end was cut by 2 bases, the J end by 0 bases, with 13 bases between. Germline CDR1 reads LNHDA; CDR2 reads SQIVND (reference sequence). The CDR3 extends over 16 amino acids. The CDR3: CASSISSEAPNYGYTF. In nucleotides, the CDR3 is TGTGCCAGTAGTATAAGTTCGGAGGCGCCTAACTATGGCTACACCTTC.

V gene TRBV2 combines with J gene TRBJ2-3; the D gene is possibly TRBD2 (6 bases). The length of the CDR3 is 16 residues. Per the germline V gene, CDR1 is SNHLY and CDR2 is FYNNEI. V shed 3 bases and J shed 0 bases, with 13 bases lying between them. The CDR3 coding sequence is TGTGCCAGCAGTGAGGCTAGCGCCTATAGCACAGATACGCAGTATTTT. Translating it yields CASSEASAYSTDTQYF.

The V call is TRBV4-2, the J call TRBJ2-5; TRBD1 matches at 8 bases. Germline CDR1 is LGHNA and CDR2 is YNFKEQ. With V trimmed by 0 bases and J by 1 base, 1 base remained unmatched. CDR3 length: 15 amino acids. The CDR3 sequence: CASSQETGGQETQYF. Written as DNA, the CDR3 is TGTGCCAGCAGCCAAGAAACAGGGGGCCAAGAGACCCAGTACTTC.

The sample holds a few counts of this clone. The CDR3, as DNA: TGTGCCAGCAGTGACTCGACTAGCGGGGGGGCTGAGCAGTTCTTC. The encoded protein is CASSDSTSGGAEQFF. V usage is TRBV6-4 and J usage is TRBJ2-1, with 14 bases lining up with TRBD2. Germline V gives CDR1 MRHNA, CDR2 SNTAGT. The CDR3 loop spans 15 amino acids. V shed 0 bases, J shed 9 bases, and the junction held 1 base outside the gene matches.

This clone was picked up one time. The gene calls are TRBV19 and TRBJ1-1; the D gene is possibly TRBD1 (6 bases). The CDR3 contains 12 residues. The V end lost 2 bases, the J end lost 12 bases, and 13 bases lay between the germline ends. Germline values: CDR1 LNHDA, CDR2 SQIVND (reference sequence). The CDR3 DNA sequence: TGTGCCAGTAGTATAAGCCGAGGGGGTTCTTTCTTT. Translating it yields CASSISRGGSFF.

The chain uses TRBV6-5 and TRBJ2-3, with 12 positions matching TRBD1. The germline V gene has CDR1 MNHEY and CDR2 SVGAGI. The CDR3 has 14 residues. The V segment lost 6 bases and the J segment 7 bases; nucleotides outside the gene matches: 5. CDR3 region: CASSRDRGPNTQYF. CDR3 nucleotides: TGTGCCAGCAGCCGGGACAGGGGGCCCAATACGCAGTATTTT.

V is TRBV12-3 or TRBV12-4 and J is TRBJ2-5; D may be TRBD2 (5 bases). This CDR3 spans 13 amino acids. V gave up 6 bases and J gave up 5 bases, with 13 bases separating them. The CDR3 nucleotides read TGTGCCAGCAGCCCCGGGAACGTGGAGACCCAGTACTTC. Translation gives CASSPGNVETQYF.

V and J are TRBV7-9 and TRBJ1-3, with TRBD1 matching over 8 bases. This CDR3 spans 16 amino acids. V dropped 5 bases and J dropped 4; count of bases not matched to a gene: 10. Germline assignment: CDR1 SEHNR and CDR2 FQNEAQ (reference sequence). CDR3 DNA sequence: TGTGCCAGCAGCCCCCCAGGGGGCATTTCGGGAAACACCATATATTTT. As protein: CASSPPGGISGNTIYF.

The chain joins TRBV18 to TRBJ2-5; a weak D match, TRBD1 (5 bases). The V gene's germline CDR1 is KGHSH and CDR2 LQKENI. Trimming removed 3 bases from V and 1 base from J, with 9 bases in between. The CDR3 length is 14 residues. The CDR3 spells CASSPQGLQETQYF. The CDR3 region has the DNA TGTGCCAGCTCACCGCAGGGCCTCCAAGAGACCCAGTACTTC.

The sample holds a few counts of this clone. The chain is built from TRBV2 and TRBJ2-1; the match to TRBD1 covers 7 bases. The CDR3 extends over 17 amino acids. From germline, CDR1 is SNHLY and CDR2 FYNNEI. With V trimmed by 6 bases and J by 0 bases, 11 bases remained unmatched. CDR3 in amino acids: CASRNYRGRSSYNEQFF. CDR3 DNA sequence: TGTGCCAGCAGAAATTACAGGGGAAGAAGCTCCTACAATGAGCAGTTCTTC. Full variable domain (rest looked up from reference TRBV2 and TRBJ2-1): EPEVTQTPSHQVTQMGQEVILRCVPISNHLYFYWYRQILGQKVEFLVSFYNNEISEKSEIFDDQFSVERPDGSNFTLKIRSTKLEDSAMYFCASRNYRGRSSYNEQFFGPGTRLTVL.

The genes are TRBV3-1 (or the pseudogene TRBV3-2) and TRBJ2-7, with D perhaps matching TRBD2 (6 bases). The CDR3 spans 12 residues. Trimming took off 4 bases at V and 6 bases at J, with 10 bases between the two ends. Germline V gene lookup returns CDR1 LGHDT and CDR2 YNNKEL (reference sequence). Here the CDR3 reads CASSPTRGEQYF. For the CDR3, the DNA is TGTGCCAGCAGCCCGACTAGAGGCGAGCAGTACTTC.

The chain is built from TRBV29-1 and TRBJ2-5, with D possibly matching TRBD1 (6 bases). The V end lost 8 bases, the J end lost 5 bases, and 15 bases lay between the germline ends. In germline, CDR1 is SQVTM, CDR2 ANQGSEA. The CDR3 is 12 amino acids. CDR3 DNA: TGCAGCTCGCAGACAGGCCAGGAGACCCAGTACTTC. Protein: CSSQTGQETQYF.

The V and J genes are TRBV18 and TRBJ2-7, with 7 bases identical to TRBD1. Unmatched junction bases numbered 6, after V lost 3 bases and J lost 7 bases. Germline lookup yields CDR1 KGHSH and CDR2 LQKENI. This CDR3 comprises 13 residues. The CDR3 here is CASSPPQGWEQYF. CDR3 nucleotide sequence: TGTGCCAGCTCACCCCCACAGGGGTGGGAGCAGTACTTC.

The chain employs TRBV7-9 and TRBJ2-3, with TRBD2 matching 11 bases. V gave up 2 bases and J gave up 5 bases; unmatched junction bases: 6. The CDR3 contains 16 residues. The germline V gene encodes CDR1 SEHNR and CDR2 FQNEAQ (reference sequence). Written as DNA, the CDR3 is TGTGCCAGCAGCTTACTAGCGGGGGGAGGGGTAGATACGCAGTATTTT. The encoded protein is CASSLLAGGGVDTQYF.

The gene calls are TRBV3-1 (or the pseudogene TRBV3-2) and TRBJ2-5, with 9 bases lining up with TRBD2. Trimming removed 1 base from V and 5 bases from J; junction bases left unmatched: 5. The germline V gene encodes CDR1 LGHDT and CDR2 YNNKEL (reference sequence). The CDR3 extends over 15 amino acids. The CDR3 protein is CASSQASGAWETQYF. Here the CDR3 DNA reads TGTGCCAGCAGCCAAGCTAGCGGGGCCTGGGAGACCCAGTACTTC.

CDR3: CASRGKGGVAYGNTIYF. The CDR3 DNA is TGTGCCAGCAGGGGAAAAGGGGGGGTGGCCTATGGAAACACCATATATTTT. This chain connects TRBV7-8 to TRBJ1-3, with D maybe TRBD1 (6 bases). Germline CDR1 and CDR2: SGHVS and FQNEAQ. Trimming removed 6 bases at V and 3 bases at J, with 21 bases between. The CDR3 totals 17 residues.

The rearrangement uses TRBV30 and TRBJ1-5; D gene uncertain. Trimming took off 2 bases at V and 7 bases at J, with 18 bases between the two ends. The germline V gene has CDR1 GTSNPN and CDR2 SVGIG (reference sequence). The CDR3 is 15 residues long. CDR3 in amino acids: CAWSTALGLRQPQHF. The CDR3 region has the DNA TGTGCCTGGAGTACCGCCCTTGGGCTTCGCCAGCCCCAGCATTTT.

V and J are TRBV1 and TRBJ1-4. TRBV1 is tagged as a pseudogene. The length of the CDR3 is 16 residues. The CDR3 DNA reads TGCACCAGCAGCCAAGATCTGGCGGCAACTAATGAAAAACTGTTTTTT. This translates into CTSSQDLAATNEKLFF.

The chain links TRBV5-4 to TRBJ2-7, with a possible D match to TRBD1 (6 bases). V lost 4 bases, J lost 5 bases, and 10 bases lay in between. The CDR3 covers 12 residues. Germline V gene sequence: CDR1 SGHNT, CDR2 YYREEE (reference sequence). CDR3 in DNA: TGTGCCAGCAGCGTCAGGGGAGACGAGCAGTACTTC. The encoded protein is CASSVRGDEQYF.

The chain couples TRBV10-1 to TRBJ2-3, with D possibly matching TRBD2 (6 bases). The V end lost 3 bases, the J end lost 6 bases, and 19 bases lay between the germline ends. CDR3 length: 16 amino acids. Germline V lookup: CDR1 WNHNN, CDR2 SYGVQD (reference sequence). CDR3 sequence reads: CASSDAHTSGLDTQYF. CDR3 nucleotide sequence: TGCGCCAGCAGTGACGCCCACACGTCGGGACTCGATACGCAGTATTTT.

There are a few counts of this clone. This chain connects TRBV2 to TRBJ1-5, with 9 bases aligning to TRBD1. Trimming took 4 bases from V and 5 from J; bases not matched to a gene: 0. From germline, CDR1 is SNHLY and CDR2 FYNNEI. The CDR3 sequence is 13 residues long. This CDR3 is CASSGQGDQPQHF. In nucleotides, the CDR3 is TGTGCCAGCAGTGGACAGGGGGATCAGCCCCAGCATTTT.

The chain employs TRBV19 and TRBJ2-1, with TRBD2 identical over 9 bases. Unmatched junction bases numbered 6, after V lost 3 bases and J lost 6 bases. Germline loops: CDR1 LNHDA, CDR2 SQIVND (reference sequence). The CDR3 spans 15 residues. The DNA for the CDR3 is TGTGCCAGTAGTATCCCCGGGACTAGCTTCAATGAGCAGTTCTTC. Residues: CASSIPGTSFNEQFF. The full variable domain, in which reference TRBV19 and TRBJ2-1 provide the parts outside the CDR3, is DGGITQSPKYLFRKEGQNVTLSCEQNLNHDAMYWYRQDPGQGLRLIYYSQIVNDFQKGDIAEGYSVSREKKESFPLTVTSAQKNPTAFYLCASSIPGTSFNEQFFGPGTRLTVL.

The chain uses TRBV30 and TRBJ1-3; D remains ambiguous. The CDR3 totals 14 residues. Germline V gives CDR1 GTSNPN, CDR2 SVGIG (reference sequence). V gave up 0 bases and J gave up 3 bases, with 9 bases separating them. CDR3 in amino acids: CAWSVAGGGNTIYF. The CDR3, as DNA: TGTGCCTGGAGTGTGGCGGGCGGTGGAAACACCATATATTTT.

The chain couples TRBV28 to TRBJ2-7, with no clear D. The CDR3 runs 12 residues. Per germline, CDR1 MDHEN and CDR2 SYDVKM. Trimming left V 5 bases short and J 3 bases short, with 8 bases between. CDR3 loop: CASSRLFYEQYF. Written as DNA, the CDR3 is TGTGCCAGCAGTCGTCTCTTCTACGAGCAGTACTTC.

This sequence joins TRBV6-5 and TRBJ2-1, with TRBD2 matching over 15 bases. With 6 bases clipped from V and 9 bases from J, the junction kept 6 bases outside the gene matches. The CDR3 has 15 amino acids. Germline CDR1 is MNHEY and CDR2 is SVGAGI. CDR3 nucleotide sequence: TGTGCCAGCAGGGGACTAGCGGGGGGAATTGGTGAGCAGTTCTTC. This encodes CASRGLAGGIGEQFF.

This clone was recorded a few times. This sequence joins TRBV24-1 and TRBJ2-2; TRBD1 agrees at 7 bases. Germline-derived CDR1 and CDR2 are KGHDR and SFDVKD. The CDR3 covers 15 residues. Trimming took 1 base from V and 3 from J; bases not matched to a gene: 1. CDR3 coding DNA: TGTGCCACCAGTGATTTAGGGACAGACACCGGGGAGCTGTTTTTT. This encodes CATSDLGTDTGELFF.